This TCR beta chain is from a study of shared clonotypes between healthy human individuals. Study-wide background: Donors were a couple of women and a few men aged 18 to 49. There were three CD4 naive, three CD4 memory, two CD8 naive and one CD8 memory plates per donor. Study-wide findings and caveats: Incomplete sequencing of sorted subsets was indicated by rarefaction despite large depth.

Regarding this clone: Its specificity is not known.

This CDR3 spans 15 amino acids. The V end lost 5 bases, the J end lost 7 bases, and 18 bases lay between the germline ends. Per germline, CDR1 SGHAT and CDR2 FQNNGV. Data came from immunoSEQ multiplex PCR; TCRdb stores just in-frame clones and leaves some out. The sample has 450,000 to 700,000 clones; 95% to 96% are singletons. Only CD45RO-negative cells positively selected for CCR7 counted as naive CD8 cells, so terminally differentiated effector memory CD45RA+ cells were excluded. The source is a woman between 25 and 40 years old in good health. The J gene is TRBJ2-1, the V gene TRBV11-2; possibly TRBD2 for D (6 bases). Source material: naive CD8+ T cells sorted from blood. CDR3 loop: CASSLHLSGANEQFF. The CDR3 DNA is TGTGCCAGCAGCCTACACCTTAGCGGCGCAAATGAGCAGTTCTTC. The complete variable domain, with remaining parts taken from reference TRBV11-2 and TRBJ2-1, reads EAGVAQSPRYKIIEKRQSVAFWCNPISGHATLYWYQQILGQGPKLLIQFQNNGVVDDSQLPKDRFSAERLKGVDSTLKIQPAKLEDSAVYLCASSLHLSGANEQFFGPGTRLTVL.